This entry concerns a single T cell receptor (beta chain). What it binds is unknown. The read comes to an end 3 residues before the CDR3 does, leaving the germline J gene to fill in the end. The data were obtained in a study of T cell clonality in common variable immunodeficiency. Findings of the study overall: Reportedly, TCR beta sequences from common variable immunodeficiency showed fewer deletions and N-nucleotide insertions.

Method: immunoSEQ multiplex PCR; TCRdb's copy keeps in-frame clones and lacks some. Listed here are about 26,000 clones without any singletons, the top ten holding 3.5% to 4.5%. There are 14 residues in the CDR3. Germline assignment: CDR1 SNHLY and CDR2 FYNNEI. The V and J ends lost 5 bases and 0 bases respectively, with 8 bases between them. The genes are TRBV2 and TRBJ1-5; no reliable D call. Sequenced: peripheral blood mononuclear cells. This receptor was obtained from a human donor with common variable immunodeficiency. The CDR3: CASSLDFSNQPQHF. Incomplete CDR3 DNA: TGTGCCAGCAGTCTGGACTTTAGCAATCAGCCC.